This T cell receptor (beta chain) was documented in a study of human T cells and chemical hapten exposure. The overall study: On approximately 2 cm by approximately 2 cm of upper inner arm skin, sensitization was performed with 2% DPC.

This clonotype appeared many times. Original processing methods: Individual samples carried between roughly 23,224 and 690,600 TCRs, with some 100,000 as the median. TCRdb redid the calling of the RACE reads with MiXCR, one entry per CDR3 protein. The V and J calls come from TCRdb's annotation, not from the publication. Of about 380,000 distinct CDR3 sequences in the sample, nearly 5% were seen once. The time point was: patch test 1, 2 weeks after DPC sensitization. Treatment reported: therapeutic diphenylcyclopropenone sensitization with weekly scalp DPC. At every patch-test visit, blood was drawn before the patch test was applied. Suited to DPC and affected by alopecia, the donors ranged from 18 to 70 years old. V gave up 4 bases and J gave up 2 bases, with 15 bases separating them. CDR1 is MGHRA, CDR2 YSYEKL, per germline. The CDR3 has 15 amino acids.

The V gene is TRBV4-1, the J gene TRBJ2-7, with TRBD2 as a possible D gene (6 bases). The source is a woman in her forties or fifties with alopecia areata. Some clones in this sample may be carry-over from other donors' samples. Sequencing was performed on whole blood, taken in connection with sensitization to the hapten diphenylcyclopropenone (DPC). The CDR3 reads CASSPVGGRPYEQYF. The CDR3 nucleotides read TGCGCCAGCAGCCCGGTCGGGGGACGTCCCTACGAGCAGTACTTC.